This is a list of T cell receptor beta chains from one sample in a study of T cell changes during pregnancy in multiple sclerosis. Using immunoSEQ multiplex PCR, the repertoire was profiled, and TCRdb retains in-frame clones only, with some absent. This sample has about 75,000 clones, with just over 90% found just once. Sequenced here: CD4+ T cells from peripheral blood mononuclear cells, sampled before pregnancy. The receptors stem from a female donor with multiple sclerosis, enrolled in a pregnancy study. The CDR3 runs from the conserved cysteine through the conserved F or W. The D gene is left open where the match is weak. Size is omitted from some rows. Given values are once, few, many or a class for expanded clones.

v_gene,j_gene,abundance,d_gene,CDR3nt,CDR3aa
TRBV19,TRBJ2-7,.,TRBD1,TGTGCCAGTAGTGTGGGGACAGTGCAGTACTTC,CASSVGTVQYF
TRBV15,TRBJ2-3,once,TRBD1,TGTGCCACCAGCAGAGATAGGACAGGCGGAGATACGCAGTATTTT,CATSRDRTGGDTQYF
TRBV7-2,TRBJ1-4,.,.,TGTGCCAGCAGCACAGCCGCAACTAATGAAAAACTGTTTTTT,CASSTAATNEKLFF
TRBV11-2,TRBJ1-1,.,.,TGTGCCAGCAGCTTAGGCGGAATTGAAGCTTTCTTT,CASSLGGIEAFF
TRBV6-5,TRBJ1-2,few,TRBD1,TGTGCCAGCAGTGACAGGGGGGATCGTGGCTACACCTTC,CASSDRGDRGYTF
TRBV6-6,TRBJ1-1,.,TRBD1,TGTGCCAGCAGTTACCGGACAGGGGACACTGAAGCTTTCTTT,CASSYRTGDTEAFF
TRBV7-2,TRBJ2-2,.,.,TGTGCCAGCAGCCTGAAGCAGGGGTTCGGGGAGCTGTTTTTT,CASSLKQGFGELFF
TRBV29-1,TRBJ2-1,.,TRBD2,TGCAGCGCCTTACTAGCGGGAGGGCTATTAGAGCAGTTCTTC,CSALLAGGLLEQFF
TRBV9,TRBJ2-7,once,.,TGTGCCAGCAGCGTAGTAGGGGGCGAGCAGTACTTC,CASSVVGGEQYF
TRBV9,TRBJ1-6,.,TRBD1,TGTGCCAGCAGCTTCTCCGGGACAGGGTCCGGGACCTATAATTCACCCCTCCACTTT,CASSFSGTGSGTYNSPLHF
TRBV7-3,TRBJ2-2,.,TRBD2,TGTGCCAGCAGCTTAAACGGGAGGGACACCGGGGAGCTGTTTTTT,CASSLNGRDTGELFF
TRBV7-2,TRBJ2-5,.,.,TGTGCCAGCAGCTTAGCGGGGCTGGACCAAGAGACCCAGTACTTC,CASSLAGLDQETQYF
TRBV18,TRBJ2-3,few,TRBD2,TGTGCCAGCTCACCACCACAAGCGGGAGGGTACACAGATACGCAGTATTTT,CASSPPQAGGYTDTQYF
TRBV28,TRBJ2-4,.,TRBD2,TGTGCCAGCACTAGCGGGACGGCCGCCAACATTCAGTACTTC,CASTSGTAANIQYF
TRBV5-1,TRBJ1-2,.,.,TGCGCCAGCAGCGACCATCAGGGGACCTATGGCTACACCTTC,CASSDHQGTYGYTF
TRBV6-5,TRBJ1-5,.,.,TGTGCCAGCAGCGGCGGGCCTAGCAATCAGCCCCAGCATTTT,CASSGGPSNQPQHF
TRBV7-6,TRBJ2-1,.,TRBD2,TGTGCCAGCAGCTTAGATGTACTAGCGGGCAATGAGCAGTTCTTC,CASSLDVLAGNEQFF
TRBV2,TRBJ1-5,.,TRBD1,TGTGCCAGCAGAAACAGGGGGCCCACCGGGGGCGCCAATCAGCCCCAGCATTTT,CASRNRGPTGGANQPQHF
TRBV9,TRBJ1-4,.,TRBD1,TGTGCCAGCAGCTCTCGACAGGACAGGAATGAAAAACTGTTTTTT,CASSSRQDRNEKLFF
TRBV6-5,TRBJ2-1,.,.,TGTGCCAGCAGTTACTCGACGCGGGTATGGTTCTTC,CASSYSTRVWFF
TRBV27,TRBJ1-1,.,TRBD1,TGTGCCAGCATCCTATACCCCGGGACAGGGGGACCTGAAGCTTTCTTT,CASILYPGTGGPEAFF
TRBV28,TRBJ1-1,.,.,TGTGCCAGCAGTCCCTTGAACACTGAAGCTTTCTTT,CASSPLNTEAFF
TRBV10-3,TRBJ2-3,.,TRBD2,TGTGCCATCGGGGCTAGCGGGAGTTCAGATACGCAGTATTTT,CAIGASGSSDTQYF
TRBV5-1,TRBJ2-5,.,.,TGCGCCAGCAGCTTGGAGCCAGGTCAAGAGACCCAGTACTTC,CASSLEPGQETQYF
TRBV28,TRBJ2-5,.,TRBD2,TGTGCCAGCAGTACCGGGGGGGTAGAGACCCAGTACTTC,CASSTGGVETQYF
TRBV11-2,TRBJ1-1,.,TRBD1,TGTGCCAGCAGCTTAGTCGGACAGGGGGCGCGAACTGAAGCTTTCTTT,CASSLVGQGARTEAFF
TRBV29-1,TRBJ1-1,.,TRBD1,TGCAGCGTTGTAGGGACAGGATTTTTGTCGGAAGCTTTCTTT,CSVVGTGFLSEAFF